These T cell receptor beta chains were read from a single sample in a study of T cell responses to AZD1222 COVID-19 vaccine. TCRdb keeps only in-frame clones here, not all; method: immunoSEQ multiplex PCR. Of around 96,000 clones in the sample, over 80% were seen once. This sample comprised peripheral blood, obtained 28 days after the second AZD1222 dose. These receptors were collected from an adult who received the AZD1222 COVID-19 vaccine. CDR3s include the opening cysteine and the closing phenylalanine or tryptophan. The D gene is left open where the match is weak. Where a row states a size, it is once, few, many or the class of an expanded clone; other rows omit it.

j_call: TRBJ2-5; v_call: TRBV5-1; d_call: TRBD1; clone_size: .; cdr3_nt: TGCGCCAGCAGCACATACAGGGGATTCGAAGAGACCCAGTACTTC; cdr3_aa: CASSTYRGFEETQYF
j_call: TRBJ2-1; v_call: TRBV11-3; d_call: TRBD2; clone_size: .; cdr3_nt: TGTGCCAGCAGCTCGGGACTAGCTAATGAGCAGTTCTTC; cdr3_aa: CASSSGLANEQFF
j_call: TRBJ2-7; v_call: TRBV10-3; d_call: .; clone_size: .; cdr3_nt: TGTGCCATCAGTGAGTCCCAGGGTTGGTACGAGCAGTACTTC; cdr3_aa: CAISESQGWYEQYF
j_call: TRBJ1-1; v_call: TRBV18; d_call: .; clone_size: .; cdr3_nt: TGTGCCAGCTCACCACGAGGGCAGACTGAAGCTTTCTTT; cdr3_aa: CASSPRGQTEAFF
j_call: TRBJ2-2; v_call: TRBV7-3; d_call: TRBD2; clone_size: .; cdr3_nt: TGTGCCAGCAGCTTACCCACACTAGCGGGAGTTCCCCTGGGGAACACCGGGGAGCTGTTTTTT; cdr3_aa: CASSLPTLAGVPLGNTGELFF
j_call: TRBJ2-2; v_call: TRBV5-1; d_call: .; clone_size: .; cdr3_nt: TGCGCCAGCATGGCAGGGTCCCTCATTGGGAACACCGGGGAGCTGTTTTTT; cdr3_aa: CASMAGSLIGNTGELFF
j_call: TRBJ1-2; v_call: TRBV5-1; d_call: TRBD1; clone_size: .; cdr3_nt: TGCGCCAGCAGCCTCGGGACAGGGGACTATGGCTACACCTTC; cdr3_aa: CASSLGTGDYGYTF
j_call: TRBJ1-2; v_call: TRBV18; d_call: .; clone_size: .; cdr3_nt: TGTGCCAGCTCACCATCAGGGGCCAGAGCTTTAAGATCCCAGAGCTATGGCTACACCTTC; cdr3_aa: CASSPSGARALRSQSYGYTF
j_call: TRBJ1-2; v_call: TRBV11-1; d_call: TRBD1; clone_size: .; cdr3_nt: TGTGCCAGCCGGGACAGTGAATATGGCTACACCTTC; cdr3_aa: CASRDSEYGYTF
j_call: TRBJ1-1; v_call: TRBV7-2; d_call: .; clone_size: .; cdr3_nt: TGTGCCAGCAGAGATCAGCAGAACACTGAAGCTTTCTTT; cdr3_aa: CASRDQQNTEAFF
j_call: TRBJ2-3; v_call: TRBV5-5; d_call: .; clone_size: once; cdr3_nt: TGTGCCAGCAGCTTGGGGTCTCTAGCGATGGGCACAGATACGCAGTATTTT; cdr3_aa: CASSLGSLAMGTDTQYF
j_call: TRBJ1-2; v_call: TRBV19; d_call: TRBD1; clone_size: .; cdr3_nt: TGTGCCAGTAGTGCGGACAGGTGGAATAACTATGGCTACACCTTC; cdr3_aa: CASSADRWNNYGYTF
j_call: TRBJ1-5; v_call: TRBV30; d_call: .; clone_size: .; cdr3_nt: TGTGCCTGGAGTGGCGGCTTACTTCAGCCCCAGCATTTT; cdr3_aa: CAWSGGLLQPQHF
j_call: TRBJ2-7; v_call: TRBV11-2; d_call: .; clone_size: .; cdr3_nt: TGTGCCAGCAGTTACCGGACAGGGGGGAGACTAGCGGGAACGGACGAGCAGTACTTC; cdr3_aa: CASSYRTGGRLAGTDEQYF
j_call: TRBJ2-5; v_call: TRBV10-3; d_call: TRBD2; clone_size: .; cdr3_nt: TGTGCCATCAGTGATCCAGCGGGAGGCCAAGAGACCCAGTACTTC; cdr3_aa: CAISDPAGGQETQYF
j_call: TRBJ2-7; v_call: TRBV3-1/TRBV3-2; d_call: TRBD2; clone_size: .; cdr3_nt: TGTGCCAGCAGCCCGGGACTAGCGGGGCTCGAGCAGTACTTC; cdr3_aa: CASSPGLAGLEQYF
j_call: TRBJ1-2; v_call: TRBV5-1; d_call: .; clone_size: .; cdr3_nt: TGCGCCAGCAGCTTGGCGCCACTTTATGGCTACACCTTC; cdr3_aa: CASSLAPLYGYTF
j_call: TRBJ1-4; v_call: TRBV5-1; d_call: .; clone_size: .; cdr3_nt: TGCGCCAGCAGCCAGGGTACGACTAATGAAAAACTGTTTTTT; cdr3_aa: CASSQGTTNEKLFF
j_call: TRBJ1-2; v_call: TRBV7-8; d_call: .; clone_size: .; cdr3_nt: TGTGCCAGCAGCGCCCAAGGGCAGACCAACTATGGCTACACCTTC; cdr3_aa: CASSAQGQTNYGYTF
j_call: TRBJ1-5; v_call: TRBV6-5; d_call: .; clone_size: once; cdr3_nt: TGTGCCAGCAGTCCGCCGGGGGGGCAGCCCCAGCATTTT; cdr3_aa: CASSPPGGQPQHF
j_call: TRBJ2-7; v_call: TRBV14; d_call: .; clone_size: .; cdr3_nt: TGTGCCAGCAGCGGCCCCCACAGGACAAACCGCTCCTACGAGCAGTACTTC; cdr3_aa: CASSGPHRTNRSYEQYF
j_call: TRBJ1-1; v_call: TRBV4-1; d_call: .; clone_size: .; cdr3_nt: TGCGCCAGCACCGAATTCCAGACAGTGAACACTGAAGCTTTCTTT; cdr3_aa: CASTEFQTVNTEAFF
j_call: TRBJ1-4; v_call: TRBV27; d_call: TRBD1; clone_size: many; cdr3_nt: TGTGCCAGCAGTTTAGGGACAGGGGCTAATGAAAAACTGTTTTTT; cdr3_aa: CASSLGTGANEKLFF
j_call: TRBJ2-2; v_call: TRBV30; d_call: TRBD1; clone_size: .; cdr3_nt: TGTGCCTGGACGGGACAGGGGGCCGGGGAGCTGTTTTTT; cdr3_aa: CAWTGQGAGELFF
j_call: TRBJ2-7; v_call: TRBV6-4; d_call: .; clone_size: .; cdr3_nt: TGTGCCAGCACCATCCGGGGCGAACGCTCCTACGAGCAGTACTTC; cdr3_aa: CASTIRGERSYEQYF
j_call: TRBJ1-1; v_call: TRBV14; d_call: TRBD1; clone_size: once; cdr3_nt: TGTGCCAGCAGCCGAAGGACAGGGGGCAGGACTGAAGCTTTCTTT; cdr3_aa: CASSRRTGGRTEAFF
j_call: TRBJ1-3; v_call: TRBV28; d_call: .; clone_size: .; cdr3_nt: TGTGCCAGCAGCCTCGGACGCCCAATCTCTGGAAACACCATATATTTT; cdr3_aa: CASSLGRPISGNTIYF